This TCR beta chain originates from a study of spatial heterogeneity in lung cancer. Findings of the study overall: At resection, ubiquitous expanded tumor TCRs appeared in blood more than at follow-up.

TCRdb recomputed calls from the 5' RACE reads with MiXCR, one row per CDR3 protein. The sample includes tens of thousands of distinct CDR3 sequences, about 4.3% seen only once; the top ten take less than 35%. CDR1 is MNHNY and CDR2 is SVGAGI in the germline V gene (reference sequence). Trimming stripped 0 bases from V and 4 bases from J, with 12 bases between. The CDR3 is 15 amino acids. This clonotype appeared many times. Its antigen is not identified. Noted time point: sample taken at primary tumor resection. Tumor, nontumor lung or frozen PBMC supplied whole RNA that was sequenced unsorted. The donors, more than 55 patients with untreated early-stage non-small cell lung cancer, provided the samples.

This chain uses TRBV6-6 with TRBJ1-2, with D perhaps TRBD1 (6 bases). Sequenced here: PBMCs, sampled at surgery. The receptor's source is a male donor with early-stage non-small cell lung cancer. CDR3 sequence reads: CASSYSNRVAYGYTF. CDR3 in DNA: TGTGCCAGCAGTTACTCAAACAGGGTGGCCTATGGCTACACCTTC.